The 3 T cell receptor beta chains reported below all come from one sample, sequenced in a study of T cells after yellow fever vaccination. TCRdb fed the 5' RACE reads into MiXCR, producing one record per CDR3 protein. The data contain fewer than 350,000 distinct CDR3 sequences, 8.7% of them seen just once; the ten biggest clones take up roughly 18%. This specimen was PBMCs, taken on the day of the first yellow fever vaccination. These receptors all come from a man in his late teens or twenties who received the YFV17D yellow fever vaccine.

The rearrangement joins TRBV15 to TRBJ2-3; 12 bases align to TRBD2. The CDR3 consists of 18 residues. J gave up 2 bases and V 1 base, and 7 bases lay outside the gene matches. Germline values: CDR1 LNHNV, CDR2 YYDKDF (reference sequence). CDR3 bases: TGTGCCACCAGCAGAGGCCGGCCTAGCGGGGGGGTCACAGATACGCAGTATTTT. It translates to CATSRGRPSGGVTDTQYF.

The sample holds a few counts of this clonotype. V is TRBV6-5 and J is TRBJ2-5; D perhaps matches TRBD1 (6 bases). There are 14 residues in the CDR3. Deletions cut 6 bases from V and 1 base from J, with 12 bases between. Germline V gene lookup returns CDR1 MNHEY and CDR2 SVGAGI. CDR3 loop: CASSTGQIQETQYF. CDR3 nucleotide sequence: TGTGCCAGCAGCACCGGACAGATCCAAGAGACCCAGTACTTC.

This clonotype showed up many times. CDR3 residues: CASSLGLLNTGELFF. CDR3 sequence (DNA): TGTGCCAGCAGCTTGGGATTGTTGAACACCGGGGAGCTGTTTTTT. This chain uses TRBV5-4 with TRBJ2-2; D ambiguous. The CDR3 contains 15 residues. Germline assignment: CDR1 SGHNT and CDR2 YYREEE (reference sequence). V gave up 0 bases and J gave up 1 base, with 7 bases separating them.